Following are 13 T cell receptor beta chains from one sample sequenced in a study of blood T cells in healthy people across ages. Combining a sample-barcoded 5' primer with a J-beta primer mix, a second PCR ran for roughly 7 to 12 cycles. TCRdb redid the calling of the 5' RACE reads with MiXCR, one entry per CDR3 protein. The table has more than 800,000 distinct CDR3 sequences, 40% to 50% seen once. Sample: blood. These receptors were taken from a woman in her sixties or seventies in good health.

The V gene is TRBV15, the J gene TRBJ2-4; D is undetermined. The CDR3 sequence is 14 residues long. The germline gives CDR1 LNHNV, CDR2 YYDKDF (reference sequence). The V end was cut by 0 bases, the J end by 13 bases, with 16 bases between. CDR3 protein: CATSRDSSKHEQYF. In nucleotides, the CDR3 is TGTGCCACCAGCAGAGATAGCTCTAAACATGAGCAGTACTTC. Looking up the rest from reference TRBV15 and TRBJ2-4 gives the full variable domain: DAMVIQNPRYQVTQFGKPVTLSCSQTLNHNVMYWYQQKSSQAPKLLFHYYDKDFNNEADTPDNFQSRRPNTSFCFLDIRSPGLGDTAMYLCATSRDSSKHEQYFGAGTRLSVL.

The genes are TRBV15 and TRBJ2-1, with D uncertain. The DNA end is a closer match to TRBJ2-7, so the J assignment may be wrong. There are 15 residues in the CDR3. The germline CDR1 and CDR2 sequences are LNHNV and YYDKDF (reference sequence). The CDR3 spells CATSRDRNTYNEQYF. The CDR3 nucleotides read TGTGCCACCAGCAGAGACAGGAACACCTACAATGAGCAGTACTTC.

The chain is built from TRBV29-1 and TRBJ2-7; TRBD2 is a possible D gene (5 bases). Trimming took 1 base from V and 6 from J, leaving 16 bases between them. Germline CDR1 is SQVTM and CDR2 is ANQGSEA. The CDR3 contains 14 residues. The chain's CDR3 is CSVEAEGRLSEQYF. The CDR3 coding sequence is TGCAGCGTTGAAGCCGAGGGAAGGTTGTCCGAGCAGTACTTC.

This clonotype has more than one count but fewer than ten. The chain employs TRBV2 and TRBJ2-5; possible D gene TRBD2, 5 bases. V was shortened by 7 bases and J by 4 bases, with 25 bases between the two germline ends. Germline CDR1 SNHLY, CDR2 FYNNEI. This CDR3 region has 17 residues. The CDR3, as DNA: TGTGCCAGCATCCAACCCTTACTAGTCCGGGCTGGAGAGACCCAGTACTTC. Its translation is CASIQPLLVRAGETQYF.

This chain connects TRBV28 to TRBJ1-1; D remains unclear. Germline V CDR1 and CDR2: MDHEN, SYDVKM. The CDR3 length is 13 residues. The V end lost 4 bases, the J end lost 4 bases, and 10 bases lay between the germline ends. DNA for the CDR3: TGTGCCAGCAGTTCTCCCGGGGTCACTGAAGCTTTCTTT. It translates to CASSSPGVTEAFF.

This clonotype occurred a few times. The rearrangement joins TRBV6-1 to TRBJ2-5; 8 bases line up with TRBD2. This CDR3 is 16 amino acids long. Germline trimming cut 6 bases from V and 2 bases from J; bases unmatched to any gene: 11. The germline V gene has CDR1 MNHNS and CDR2 SASEGT. CDR3 in amino acids: CASSVALAGGQETQYF. CDR3 bases: TGTGCCAGCAGCGTAGCCCTAGCGGGTGGTCAAGAGACCCAGTACTTC.

This clonotype was detected a few times. The genes are TRBV3-1 and TRBJ1-1; D uncertain. Germline CDR1 and CDR2: LGHDT and YNNKEL (reference sequence). The V gene lost 2 bases and the J gene lost 4 bases, with 8 bases spanning the gap. This CDR3 spans 13 amino acids. CDR3 in DNA: TGTGCCAGCAGCCAATCCGTCGGCACTGAAGCTTTCTTT. Translating gives CASSQSVGTEAFF.

The chain uses TRBV11-2 and TRBJ2-7; 7 bases agree with TRBD2. The J call is doubtful: the DNA matches TRBJ2-5 better. Germline V gene sequence: CDR1 SGHAT, CDR2 FQNNGV. CDR3 size: 14 residues. The CDR3 DNA reads as TGTGCCAGCAGCTTGAATGCGGGAGAAGAGACCCAGTACTTC. Translating gives CASSLNAGEETQYF.

This clonotype occurred a few times. The chain links TRBV6-1 to TRBJ2-3; 11 nucleotides agree with TRBD2. The CDR3 consists of 16 residues. V shed 5 bases and J 3 bases; nucleotides not matched to a gene: 7. CDR1 and CDR2 from the germline V gene are MNHNS and SASEGT. The CDR3, as DNA: TGTGCCAGCAGTCCCAGAAGGACTAGCGGGACAGATACGCAGTATTTT. Protein sequence: CASSPRRTSGTDTQYF.

The chain couples TRBV5-1 to TRBJ2-1; 7 bases match TRBD1. The CDR3 has 16 residues. Germline V lookup: CDR1 SGHRS, CDR2 YFSETQ. Trimming removed 0 bases from V and 3 bases from J; junction bases left unmatched: 6. The CDR3: CASSLARDRIYNEQFF. CDR3 coding DNA: TGCGCCAGCAGCTTGGCCCGGGACAGAATCTACAATGAGCAGTTCTTC.

The chain couples TRBV7-2 to TRBJ2-4, with D tentatively TRBD1 (6 bases). This CDR3 contains 15 residues. V lost 0 bases, J lost 8 bases, and 14 bases lay in between. The V gene's germline CDR1 is SGHTA and CDR2 FQGNSA. The CDR3 bases are TGTGCCAGCAGCTTAGCGGGGTCAGGGGAGTACATTCAGTACTTC. Amino acids: CASSLAGSGEYIQYF. The variable domain in full, with the rest retrieved from reference TRBV7-2 and TRBJ2-4, is GAGVSQSPSNKVTEKGKDVELRCDPISGHTALYWYRQSLGQGLEFLIYFQGNSAPDKSGLPSDRFSAERTGGSVSTLTIQRTQQEDSAVYLCASSLAGSGEYIQYFGAGTRLSVL.

V is TRBV4-2 and J is TRBJ2-1; 7 bases are shared with TRBD2. The CDR3 consists of 15 residues. Germline V gene sequence: CDR1 LGHNA, CDR2 YNFKEQ. V was pared by 0 bases and J by 10 bases, with 9 bases of the junction left unmatched. CDR3 amino acids: CASSQEIRSGGEQFF. CDR3 bases: TGTGCCAGCAGCCAAGAAATCAGGTCCGGGGGGGAGCAGTTCTTC.

The chain employs TRBV20-1 and TRBJ2-4; D call uncertain. The J call may be mistaken, given a closer DNA end match to TRBJ2-5. Germline loops: CDR1 DFQATT, CDR2 SNEGSKA (reference sequence). This CDR3 region has 11 residues. CDR3 in amino acids: CSATKGETQYF. The CDR3 nucleotides are TGCAGTGCTACGAAGGGAGAGACCCAGTACTTC.